One TCR beta chain is described in this entry. There is no known antigen for this receptor. Base qualities are not at hand, and no much larger clone is one base apart. Inclusive of the bounding cysteine and phenylalanine, the CDR3 is 12 residues long. The retained sequence is limited to the CDR3, 36 bases, with the frame set at the first base. At the junction V is shortened by 6 bases and J by 7 bases, with 12 bases in between. CDR1 and CDR2 are read off the germline V gene as MNHNS and SASEGT. The sample is drawn from a study of shared T cell receptors in the human thymus (dated by TCRdb to the early 2020s). Notes on the research overall: The study examined how self-reactive, shared T-cell receptor alpha chains are generated in the human thymus.

The library came from the immunoSEQ multiplex PCR assay. As stored in TCRdb, this immuneACCESS dataset retains in-frame rearrangements with V and J assigned. A fraction of the clones does not appear; measured against another copy, unresolved V genes explain less than half of the discrepancy, and the remainder lacks a known reason. Here the sample has approximately 490,000 clones; approximately 80% occur a single time. The ten largest clonotypes hold 0.01% to 0.015% of the sample. These data are also associated with another study on human thymus T cells. The second study's paper adds: Donors were immunologically healthy infants undergoing open corrective cardiac surgery for congenital heart defects in Finland. Thymus tissue was collected as surgical resects that were removed during corrective cardiac surgery. Usage of V and J gene segments appeared to be biased in both the thymic and the peripheral blood repertoires. Highly overlapping thymic TCR repertoires among unrelated individuals were reported in the related research. The study characterized TCR alpha and beta repertoires from roughly 8 infant thymus samples and a few related peripheral blood samples. Donor ages ranging from roughly 7 to 250 days were recorded, and six or seven male and two female infants were included in the cohort. Thymocytes were released mechanically from tissue and stored at -70 °C as pellets of about 9.5-32 million cells. A QIAsymphony instrument was used to extract genomic DNA from frozen cell pellets. TCRB and TCRAD loci were amplified from a standardized quantity of quality-controlled genomic DNA using the immunoSEQ multiplex PCR assay. Amplicons spanned the V(D)J region at a length sufficient to cover the CDR3 and identify V and J genes. Through the commercial immunoSEQ service, the amplicons were sequenced on an Illumina platform. Primer bias and sequencing errors were corrected using previously described methods, and TCRAD and TCRB definitions followed the IMGT database. Analysis of the repertoires was done with immunoSEQ Analyzer 3.0 and VDJTools and included basic statistics, V/J segment usage, diversity estimates, rarefaction and pairwise overlap. Diversity was estimated using the Chao1, ChaoE, Efron-Thisted, Shannon and inverse Simpson indices, and was also estimated on datasets down-sampled to the size of the smallest sample. For repertoire overlap, CDR3 nucleotide sequence, V gene and J gene had to match strictly, and clustering was done by Jaccard-based multidimensional scaling. Thymus samples yielded on average roughly 810,000 unique TCRB clonotypes, compared with around 79,000 from blood samples.

The chain links TRBV6-1 with TRBJ1-2; no D gene is confidently identified. The source of this sequence is a boy under three years old with a congenital heart defect. Donor details come from another sample of the same person, matched by shared clones. Material for sequencing was thymocytes. The encoded CDR3 is CASSPPAVGYTF. The DNA sequence reads TGTGCCAGCAGCCCCCCCGCGGTTGGCTACACCTTC.